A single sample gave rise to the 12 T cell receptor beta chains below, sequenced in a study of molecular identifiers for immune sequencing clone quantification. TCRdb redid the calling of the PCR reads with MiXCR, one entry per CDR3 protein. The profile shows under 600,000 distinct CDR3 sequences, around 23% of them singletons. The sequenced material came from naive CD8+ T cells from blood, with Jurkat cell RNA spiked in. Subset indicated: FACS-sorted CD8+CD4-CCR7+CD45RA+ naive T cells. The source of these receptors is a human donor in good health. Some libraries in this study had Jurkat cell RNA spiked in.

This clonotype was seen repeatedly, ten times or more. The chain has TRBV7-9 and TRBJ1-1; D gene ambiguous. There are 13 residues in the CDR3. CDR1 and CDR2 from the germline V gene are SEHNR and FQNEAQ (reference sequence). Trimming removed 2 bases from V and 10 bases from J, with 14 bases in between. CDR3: CASSLSSGFGAFF. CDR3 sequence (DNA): TGTGCCAGCAGCTTATCATCGGGGTTTGGAGCTTTCTTT. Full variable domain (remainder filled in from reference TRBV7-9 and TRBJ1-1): DTGVSQNPRHKITKRGQNVTFRCDPISEHNRLYWYRQTLGQGPEFLTYFQNEAQLEKSRLLSDRFSAERPKGSFSTLEIQRTEQGDSAMYLCASSLSSGFGAFFGQGTRLTVV.

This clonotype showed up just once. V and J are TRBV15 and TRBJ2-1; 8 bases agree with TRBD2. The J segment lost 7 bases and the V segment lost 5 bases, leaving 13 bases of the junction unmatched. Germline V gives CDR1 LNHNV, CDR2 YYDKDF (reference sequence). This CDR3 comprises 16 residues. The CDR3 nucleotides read TGTGCCACCAGCGTCTCAGCGGGAGCTTTGAGTAATGAGCAGTTCTTC. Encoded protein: CATSVSAGALSNEQFF.

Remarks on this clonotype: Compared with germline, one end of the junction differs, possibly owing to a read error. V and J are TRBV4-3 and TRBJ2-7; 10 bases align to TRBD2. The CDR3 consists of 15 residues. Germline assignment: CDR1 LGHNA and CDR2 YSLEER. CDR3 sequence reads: CASSQGTSGPYAQYF. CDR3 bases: TGCGCCAGCAGCCAAGGGACTAGCGGCCCCTACGCGCAGTACTTC.

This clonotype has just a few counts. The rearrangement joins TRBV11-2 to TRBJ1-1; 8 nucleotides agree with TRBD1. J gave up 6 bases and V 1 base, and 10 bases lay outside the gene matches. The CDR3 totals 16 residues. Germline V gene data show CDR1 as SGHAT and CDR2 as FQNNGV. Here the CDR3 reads CASSLGAGGLLAEAFF. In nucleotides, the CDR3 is TGTGCCAGCAGCTTAGGGGCAGGGGGCTTGCTTGCTGAAGCTTTCTTT.

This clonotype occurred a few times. In DNA, the CDR3 is TGCGCCAGCAGTGAGTTGTATGAAGCTTTCTTT. As protein: CASSELYEAFF. This rearrangement joins TRBV10-2 to TRBJ1-1; D remains ambiguous. Germline CDR1 and CDR2: WSHSY and SAAADI. The V end lost 1 base, the J end lost 7 bases, and 4 bases lay between the germline ends. The CDR3 covers 11 residues.

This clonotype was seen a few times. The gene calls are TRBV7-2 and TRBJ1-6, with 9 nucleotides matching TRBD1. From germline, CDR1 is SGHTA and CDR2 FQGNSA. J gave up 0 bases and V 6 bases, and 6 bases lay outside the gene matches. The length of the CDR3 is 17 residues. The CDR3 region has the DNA TGTGCCAGCAGGGCCGGGACAGGGAGCTCCTATAATTCACCCCTCCACTTT. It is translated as CASRAGTGSSYNSPLHF.

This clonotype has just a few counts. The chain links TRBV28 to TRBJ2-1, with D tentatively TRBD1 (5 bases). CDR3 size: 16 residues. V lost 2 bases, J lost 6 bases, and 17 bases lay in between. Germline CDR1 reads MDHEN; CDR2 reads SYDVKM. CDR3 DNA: TGTGCCAGCAGTTTAGTTGGGCAGGGCGCGATCAATGAGCAGTTCTTC. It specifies CASSLVGQGAINEQFF. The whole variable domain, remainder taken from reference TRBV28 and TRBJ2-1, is DVKVTQSSRYLVKRTGEKVFLECVQDMDHENMFWYRQDPGLGLRLIYFSYDVKMKEKGDIPEGYSVSREKKERFSLILESASTNQTSMYLCASSLVGQGAINEQFFGPGTRLTVL.

CDR3 sequence: CSARTERYEQYF. CDR3 in DNA: TGCAGTGCTAGGACAGAGAGATACGAGCAGTACTTC. The V gene is TRBV20-1, the J gene TRBJ2-7; D perhaps matches TRBD1 (5 bases). V was cut by 3 bases and J by 4 bases, with 10 bases left in between. The CDR3 length is 12 residues. Germline CDR1 reads DFQATT; CDR2 reads SNEGSKA (reference sequence).

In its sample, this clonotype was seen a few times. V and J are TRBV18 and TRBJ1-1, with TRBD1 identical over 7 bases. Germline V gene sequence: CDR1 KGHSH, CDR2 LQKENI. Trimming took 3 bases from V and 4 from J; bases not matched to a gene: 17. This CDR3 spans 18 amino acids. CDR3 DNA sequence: TGTGCCAGCTCACCCAGACAGGGATCCAACTTTTTTGGCACTGAAGCTTTCTTT. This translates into CASSPRQGSNFFGTEAFF.

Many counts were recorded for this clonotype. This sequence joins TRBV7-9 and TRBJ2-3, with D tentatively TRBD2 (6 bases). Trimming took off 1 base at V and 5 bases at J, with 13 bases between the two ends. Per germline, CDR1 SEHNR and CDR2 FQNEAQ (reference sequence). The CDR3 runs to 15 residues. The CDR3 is CASSLVVGGRDTQYF. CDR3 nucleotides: TGTGCCAGCAGCTTAGTCGTCGGGGGAAGAGATACGCAGTATTTT.

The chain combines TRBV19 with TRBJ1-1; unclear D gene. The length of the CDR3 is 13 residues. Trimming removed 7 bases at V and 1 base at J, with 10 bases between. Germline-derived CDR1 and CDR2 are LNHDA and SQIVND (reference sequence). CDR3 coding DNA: TGTGCCAGTATGAGAAGAGAGAACACTGAAGCTTTCTTT. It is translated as CASMRRENTEAFF.

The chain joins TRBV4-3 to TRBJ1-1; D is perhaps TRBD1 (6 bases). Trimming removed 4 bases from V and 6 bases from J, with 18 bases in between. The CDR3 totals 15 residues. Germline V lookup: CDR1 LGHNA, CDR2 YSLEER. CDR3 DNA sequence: TGCGCCAGCAGCCTGGACAGTGCTCAGGAAGCTGAAGCTTTCTTT. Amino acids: CASSLDSAQEAEAFF.